This is a list of T cell receptor beta chains from one sample in a study of blood T cell repertoires in COVID-19. The protocol was immunoSEQ multiplex PCR, while the TCRdb copy is restricted to in-frame clones and leaves out a portion. The sample holds about 200,000 clones, less than 80% seen once. Sequences were obtained from peripheral blood. The source is a man in his fifties or sixties who had recovered from COVID-19. The conserved cysteine and the conserved F or W are not part of the CDR3 here.

v_call: TRBV6-5
j_call: TRBJ2-7
cdr3_aa: ASSYPGQGHEQY

v_call: TRBV5-1
j_call: TRBJ2-3
cdr3_aa: ASSFTGFISDTQY

v_call: TRBV5-7
j_call: TRBJ1-2
cdr3_aa: ASSAQPRTVGHNYGYT

v_call: TRBV27
j_call: TRBJ1-3
cdr3_aa: ASSIKQPNPGNTIY

v_call: TRBV5-1
j_call: TRBJ2-2
cdr3_aa: ASSLDRAAGELF

v_call: TRBV7-9
j_call: TRBJ2-5
cdr3_aa: ASSLFFGIAYAQY

v_call: TRBV5-5
j_call: TRBJ1-5
cdr3_aa: ASSLYRGGQPQH

v_call: TRBV15
j_call: TRBJ2-7
cdr3_aa: ATSRVQSLSYEQY

v_call: TRBV5-1
j_call: TRBJ2-2
cdr3_aa: ASSRAGEDTGELF

v_call: TRBV5-1
j_call: TRBJ2-3
cdr3_aa: ASSPPGIAGVTQY

v_call: TRBV28
j_call: TRBJ2-1
cdr3_aa: ASSYPSRYNEQF

v_call: TRBV7-2
j_call: TRBJ1-4
cdr3_aa: ASSFGQITTNEKLF

v_call: TRBV10-3
j_call: TRBJ2-7
cdr3_aa: AISELVAGGFVREQY

v_call: TRBV9
j_call: TRBJ2-3
cdr3_aa: ASSVGVVAGATDTQY

v_call: TRBV9
j_call: TRBJ1-1
cdr3_aa: ASSVRVNTEAF

v_call: TRBV9
j_call: TRBJ2-7
cdr3_aa: ASSVNSGTLSYEQY

v_call: TRBV29-1
j_call: TRBJ1-1
cdr3_aa: SVAGAGGANTEAF

v_call: TRBV11-3
j_call: TRBJ2-1
cdr3_aa: ASSLGLAEGDEQF

v_call: TRBV7-7
j_call: TRBJ2-1
cdr3_aa: ASSTSRGNEQF

v_call: TRBV10-3
j_call: TRBJ1-5
cdr3_aa: AMTGGLGQPQH

v_call: TRBV14
j_call: TRBJ2-6
cdr3_aa: ASSPGSGANVLT

v_call: TRBV28
j_call: TRBJ2-3
cdr3_aa: ASGGSGRVSDTQY

v_call: TRBV6-5
j_call: TRBJ2-7
cdr3_aa: ASRPYGQRDYEQY

v_call: TRBV7-9
j_call: TRBJ1-2
cdr3_aa: ASSLVQGMDGYT

v_call: TRBV11-2
j_call: TRBJ2-7
cdr3_aa: ASSPGFGTGPFAVYEQY

v_call: TRBV1
j_call: TRBJ2-3
cdr3_aa: TSSQVGTGCPSDTQY